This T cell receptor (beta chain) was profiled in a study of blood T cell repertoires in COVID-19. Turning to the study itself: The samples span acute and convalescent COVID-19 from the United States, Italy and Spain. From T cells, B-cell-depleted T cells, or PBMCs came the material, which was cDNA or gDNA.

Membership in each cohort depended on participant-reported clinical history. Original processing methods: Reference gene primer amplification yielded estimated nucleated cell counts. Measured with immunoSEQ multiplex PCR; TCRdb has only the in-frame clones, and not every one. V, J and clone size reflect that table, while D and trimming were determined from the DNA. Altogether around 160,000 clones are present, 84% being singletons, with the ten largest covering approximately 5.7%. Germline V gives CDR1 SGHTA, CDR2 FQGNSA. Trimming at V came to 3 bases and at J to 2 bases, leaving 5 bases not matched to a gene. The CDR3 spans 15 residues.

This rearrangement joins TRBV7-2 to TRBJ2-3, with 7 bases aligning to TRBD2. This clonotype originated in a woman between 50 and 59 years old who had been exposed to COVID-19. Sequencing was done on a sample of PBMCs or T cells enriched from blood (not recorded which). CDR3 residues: CASSLPGLLTDTQYF. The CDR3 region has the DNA TGTGCCAGCAGCTTGCCGGGACTACTCACAGATACGCAGTATTTT.